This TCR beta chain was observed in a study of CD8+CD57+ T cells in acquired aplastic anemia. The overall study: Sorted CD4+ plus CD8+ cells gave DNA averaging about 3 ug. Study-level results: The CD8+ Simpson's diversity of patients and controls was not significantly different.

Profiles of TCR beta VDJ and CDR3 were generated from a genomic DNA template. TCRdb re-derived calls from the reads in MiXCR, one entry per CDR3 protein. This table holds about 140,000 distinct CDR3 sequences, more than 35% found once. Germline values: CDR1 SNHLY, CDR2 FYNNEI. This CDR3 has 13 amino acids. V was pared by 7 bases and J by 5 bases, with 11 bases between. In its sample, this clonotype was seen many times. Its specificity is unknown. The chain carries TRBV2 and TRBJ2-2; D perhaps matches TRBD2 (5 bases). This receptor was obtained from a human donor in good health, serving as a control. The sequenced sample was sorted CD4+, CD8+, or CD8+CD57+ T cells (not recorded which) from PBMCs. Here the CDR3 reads CASTGRRTGELFF. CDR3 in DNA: TGTGCCAGCACCGGGCGGAGGACCGGGGAGCTGTTTTTT.